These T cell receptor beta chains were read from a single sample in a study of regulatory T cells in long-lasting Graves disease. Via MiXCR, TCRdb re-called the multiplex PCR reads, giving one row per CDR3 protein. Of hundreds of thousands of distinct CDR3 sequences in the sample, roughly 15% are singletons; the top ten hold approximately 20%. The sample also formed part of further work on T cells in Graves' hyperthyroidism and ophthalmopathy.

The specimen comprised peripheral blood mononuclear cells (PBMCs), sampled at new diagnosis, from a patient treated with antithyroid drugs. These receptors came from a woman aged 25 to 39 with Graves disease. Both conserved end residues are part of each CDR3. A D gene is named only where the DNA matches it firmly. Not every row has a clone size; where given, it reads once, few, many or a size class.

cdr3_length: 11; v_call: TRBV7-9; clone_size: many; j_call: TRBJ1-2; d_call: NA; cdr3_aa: CASSLISGYTF; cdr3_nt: TGTGCCAGCAGCTTAATCTCTGGCTACACCTTC
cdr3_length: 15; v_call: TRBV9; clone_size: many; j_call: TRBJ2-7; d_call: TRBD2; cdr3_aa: CASSRRLAGAYEQYF; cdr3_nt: TGTGCCAGCAGCCGAAGACTAGCGGGAGCCTACGAGCAGTACTTC
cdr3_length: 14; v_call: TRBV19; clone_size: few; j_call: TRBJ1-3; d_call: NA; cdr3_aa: CATISGAAGNTIYF; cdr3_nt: TGTGCCACCATTTCAGGGGCCGCTGGAAACACCATATATTTT
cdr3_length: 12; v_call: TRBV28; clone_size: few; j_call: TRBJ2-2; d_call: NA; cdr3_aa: CASVDSTGELFF; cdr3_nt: TGTGCCAGCGTGGACAGCACCGGGGAGCTGTTTTTT
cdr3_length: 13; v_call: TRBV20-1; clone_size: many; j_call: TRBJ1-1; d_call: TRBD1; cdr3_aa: CSAIQGRATEAFF; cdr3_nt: TGCAGTGCAATACAGGGGAGGGCCACTGAAGCTTTCTTT
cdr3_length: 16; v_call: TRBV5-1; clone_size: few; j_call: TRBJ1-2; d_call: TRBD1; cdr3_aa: CASSVAANRGDYGYTF; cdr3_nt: TGCGCCAGCAGCGTGGCAGCAAACAGGGGGGACTATGGCTACACCTTC
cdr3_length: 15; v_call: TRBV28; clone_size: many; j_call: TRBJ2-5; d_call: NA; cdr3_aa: CASSFGTARFETQYF; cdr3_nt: TGTGCCAGCAGTTTTGGGACCGCGCGTTTTGAGACCCAGTACTTC
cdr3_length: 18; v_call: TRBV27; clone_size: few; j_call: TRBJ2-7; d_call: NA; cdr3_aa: CASSQTNRKGVLPHEQYF; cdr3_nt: TGTGCCAGCAGCCAGACGAACCGCAAGGGAGTACTCCCTCACGAGCAGTACTTC
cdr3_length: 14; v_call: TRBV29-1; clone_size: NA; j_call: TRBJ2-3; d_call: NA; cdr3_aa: CSVTGTPSTDTQYF; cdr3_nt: TGCAGCGTAACCGGGACACCAAGCACAGATACGCAGTATTTT
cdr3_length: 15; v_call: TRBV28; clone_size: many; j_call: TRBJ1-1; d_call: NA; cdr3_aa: CASRKPQGSGTEAFF; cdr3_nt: TGTGCCAGCAGAAAACCACAGGGATCGGGCACTGAAGCTTTCTTT
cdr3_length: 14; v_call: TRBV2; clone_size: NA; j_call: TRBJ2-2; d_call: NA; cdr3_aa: CASSYSSNTGELFF; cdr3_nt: TGTGCCAGCAGTTACAGTTCGAACACCGGGGAGCTGTTTTTT
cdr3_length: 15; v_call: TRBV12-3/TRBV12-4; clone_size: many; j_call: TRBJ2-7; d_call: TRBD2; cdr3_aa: CASSLSGRVSYEQYF; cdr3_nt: TGTGCCAGCAGTCTAAGCGGGAGAGTCTCCTACGAGCAGTACTTC
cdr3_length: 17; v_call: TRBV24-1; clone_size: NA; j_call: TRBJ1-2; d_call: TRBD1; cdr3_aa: CATSDSGTGASNYGYTF; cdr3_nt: TGTGCCACCAGTGATTCTGGGACAGGCGCCTCTAACTATGGCTACACCTTC
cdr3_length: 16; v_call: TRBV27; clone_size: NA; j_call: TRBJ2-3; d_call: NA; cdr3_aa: CASSLVQTTSTDTQYF; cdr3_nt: TGTGCCAGCAGTTTAGTTCAGACCACTAGCACAGATACGCAGTATTTT
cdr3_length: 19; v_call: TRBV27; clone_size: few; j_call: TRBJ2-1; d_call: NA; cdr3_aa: CASSPKGGTATRIVVEQFF; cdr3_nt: TGTGCCAGCAGCCCAAAAGGGGGTACCGCAACCCGGATAGTGGTTGAGCAGTTCTTC